This TCR beta chain was captured in a study of CD8 T cells in Susac syndrome. The CDR3 sequence is 16 residues long. Between the trimmed V and J ends, which lost 4 bases and 2 bases, there was a span of 16 bases. Per germline, CDR1 MNHEY and CDR2 SVGAGI. When the RNA was reverse transcribed, random hexamers were used with an input of roughly 0.45 to 1 ug. TCRdb independently ran MiXCR on the immunoSEQ multiplex PCR reads; one entry per CDR3 protein. The sample lists some 260,000 distinct CDR3 sequences, approximately 81% occurring once. This TCR came from a human donor with multiple sclerosis. The sequencing input was CD8+ T cells from PBMCs. The chain is built from TRBV6-5 and TRBJ2-3, with D tentatively TRBD2 (6 bases). CDR3 loop: CASSWAGIQNTDTQYF. CDR3 nucleotides: TGTGCCAGCAGTTGGGCGGGAATACAGAACACAGATACGCAGTATTTT.